This TCR beta chain stems from a study of blood T cell repertoires in COVID-19. The protocol was immunoSEQ multiplex PCR, while the TCRdb copy is restricted to in-frame clones and leaves out a portion. The table records roughly 280,000 clones, about 86% of them present only once. The sequenced sample was peripheral blood. This receptor was taken from a man aged 18 to 30 with active or convalescent COVID-19.

In DNA, the CDR3 is TGTGCCAGCAGCGCCGGGACAGGGGTTTCCTACAATGAGCAGTTCTTC. This translates into CASSAGTGVSYNEQFF. This rearrangement joins TRBV9 to TRBJ2-1; 10 bases match TRBD1. Germline assignment: CDR1 SGDLS and CDR2 YYNGEE. The CDR3 length is 16 residues. V was clipped by 3 bases and J by 1 base; unmatched bases: 4.